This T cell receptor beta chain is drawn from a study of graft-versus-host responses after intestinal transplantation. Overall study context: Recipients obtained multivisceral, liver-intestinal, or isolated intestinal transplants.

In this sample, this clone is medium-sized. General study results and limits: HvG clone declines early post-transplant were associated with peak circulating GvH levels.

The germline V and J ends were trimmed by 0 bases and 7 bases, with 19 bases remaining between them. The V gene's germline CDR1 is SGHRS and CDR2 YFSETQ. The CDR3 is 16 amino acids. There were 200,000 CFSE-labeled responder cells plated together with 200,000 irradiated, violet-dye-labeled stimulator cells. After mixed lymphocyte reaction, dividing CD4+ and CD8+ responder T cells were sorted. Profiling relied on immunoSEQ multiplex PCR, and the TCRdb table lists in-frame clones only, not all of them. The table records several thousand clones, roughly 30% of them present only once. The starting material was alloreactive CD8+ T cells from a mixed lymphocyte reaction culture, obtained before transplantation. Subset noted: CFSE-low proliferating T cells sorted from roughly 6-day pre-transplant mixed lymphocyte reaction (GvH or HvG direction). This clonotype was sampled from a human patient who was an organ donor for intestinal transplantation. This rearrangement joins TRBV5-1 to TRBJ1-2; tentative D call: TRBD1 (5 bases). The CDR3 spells CASSLDLIPGRGGYTF. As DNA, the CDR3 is TGCGCCAGCAGCTTGGATTTAATTCCAGGGAGGGGTGGCTACACCTTC.